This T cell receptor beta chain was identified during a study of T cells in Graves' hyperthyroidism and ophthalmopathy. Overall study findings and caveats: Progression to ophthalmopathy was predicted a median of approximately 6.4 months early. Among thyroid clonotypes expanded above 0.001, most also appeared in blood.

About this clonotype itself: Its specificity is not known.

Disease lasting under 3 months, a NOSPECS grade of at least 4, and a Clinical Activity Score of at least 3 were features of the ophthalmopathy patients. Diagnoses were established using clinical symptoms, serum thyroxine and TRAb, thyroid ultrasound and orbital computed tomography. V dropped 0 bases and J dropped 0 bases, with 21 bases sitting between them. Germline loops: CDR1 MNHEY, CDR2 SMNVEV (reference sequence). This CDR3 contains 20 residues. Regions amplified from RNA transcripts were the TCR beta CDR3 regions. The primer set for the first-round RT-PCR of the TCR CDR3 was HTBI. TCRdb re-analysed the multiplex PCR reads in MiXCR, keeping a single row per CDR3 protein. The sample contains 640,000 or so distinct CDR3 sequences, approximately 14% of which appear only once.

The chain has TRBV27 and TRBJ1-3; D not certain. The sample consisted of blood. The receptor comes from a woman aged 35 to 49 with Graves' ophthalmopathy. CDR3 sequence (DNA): TGTGCCAGCAGTTTATCGAATCTACCAATCTTACTGAACTCTGGAAACACCATATATTTT. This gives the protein CASSLSNLPILLNSGNTIYF.